The clone carrying this T cell receptor (beta chain) was recorded a few times. The data are from a study of T cells in Graves' hyperthyroidism and ophthalmopathy. Using RNA transcripts as the source, TCR beta CDR3 regions were amplified. TCR CDR3 regions were first amplified by RT-PCR with HTBI primers. Via MiXCR, TCRdb re-called the multiplex PCR reads, giving one row per CDR3 protein. This sample has roughly 660,000 distinct CDR3 sequences; 17% occur once, and the top ten carry around 16%. Germline values: CDR1 MDHEN, CDR2 SYDVKM. The CDR3 is 13 residues long. With 5 bases removed from V and 1 base from J, the gap between germline ends came to 9 bases.

This chain links TRBV28 with TRBJ2-7, with no clear D. Sequenced material: blood. The receptor was isolated from a man aged 50 to 59 with Graves' hyperthyroidism. This CDR3 reads CASSGQPSYEQYF. CDR3 DNA sequence: TGTGCCAGCAGTGGGCAGCCTTCCTACGAGCAGTACTTC. The entire variable domain, with the rest obtained from reference TRBV28 and TRBJ2-7, is as follows: DVKVTQSSRYLVKRTGEKVFLECVQDMDHENMFWYRQDPGLGLRLIYFSYDVKMKEKGDIPEGYSVSREKKERFSLILESASTNQTSMYLCASSGQPSYEQYFGPGTRLTVT.